The rows below give T cell receptor beta chains drawn from one sample of a study of cytomegalovirus exposure and HLA in healthy donors. The repertoire was sequenced with immunoSEQ multiplex PCR; TCRdb's copy has only in-frame clones and lacks some. The sample yields roughly 100,000 clones, 75% to 85% seen once. The specimen was PBMCs. The receptors originated from a man between 25 and 39 years old in good health and CMV-seropositive. CDR3s include the opening cysteine and the closing phenylalanine or tryptophan. Fields, in order: J gene, D gene, clone size, V gene, CDR3 DNA, CDR3 protein. The D gene is left open where the match is weak. Where a row states a size, it is once, few, many or the class of an expanded clone; other rows omit it.

j_call: TRBJ2-1; d_call: TRBD2; clone_size: once; v_call: TRBV5-1; cdr3_nt: TGCGCCAGCAGCTTTGAACCCACCCTAGCGGGAGCCTACAATGAGCAGTTCTTC; cdr3_aa: CASSFEPTLAGAYNEQFF
j_call: TRBJ2-1; d_call: .; clone_size: .; v_call: TRBV6-5; cdr3_nt: TGTGCCAGCACCCTCAGCGGGTCGAGTGAGCAGTTCTTC; cdr3_aa: CASTLSGSSEQFF
j_call: TRBJ1-2; d_call: .; clone_size: .; v_call: TRBV2; cdr3_nt: TGTGCCAGCAGTGGCATGACAGAGTATGGCTACACCTTC; cdr3_aa: CASSGMTEYGYTF
j_call: TRBJ2-2; d_call: .; clone_size: .; v_call: TRBV5-1; cdr3_nt: TGCGCCAGCAGCTTGGCCCAGGGGTCGGGCACCGGGGAGCTGTTTTTT; cdr3_aa: CASSLAQGSGTGELFF
j_call: TRBJ2-1; d_call: TRBD2; clone_size: once; v_call: TRBV6-1; cdr3_nt: TGTGCCAGCAGTGAAGGTAGCGGGATCTACAATGAGCAGTTCTTC; cdr3_aa: CASSEGSGIYNEQFF
j_call: TRBJ2-2; d_call: .; clone_size: .; v_call: TRBV4-1; cdr3_nt: TGCGCCAGCAGCCAAGAACTCCAGGGGCCCGGGGAGCTGTTTTTT; cdr3_aa: CASSQELQGPGELFF
j_call: TRBJ2-7; d_call: .; clone_size: .; v_call: TRBV10-2; cdr3_nt: TGCGCCAGCAGTGACGGGCTGGAGGGCGCCGAGCAGTACTTC; cdr3_aa: CASSDGLEGAEQYF
j_call: TRBJ2-7; d_call: TRBD2; clone_size: .; v_call: TRBV6-1; cdr3_nt: TGTGCCAGCAGCCGGGACTATAATTACGAGCAGTACTTC; cdr3_aa: CASSRDYNYEQYF
j_call: TRBJ1-5; d_call: .; clone_size: .; v_call: TRBV7-9; cdr3_nt: TGTGCCAGCAGCTTAGATAGTACAGGCCAAGAGCCCCAGCATTTT; cdr3_aa: CASSLDSTGQEPQHF
j_call: TRBJ1-1; d_call: .; clone_size: .; v_call: TRBV5-1; cdr3_nt: TGCGCCAGCAGCTTGGCACAGACGAACACTGAAGTTTTCTTT; cdr3_aa: CASSLAQTNTEVFF
j_call: TRBJ2-3; d_call: .; clone_size: .; v_call: TRBV10-1; cdr3_nt: TGCGCCAGCAGTGAGTCGATAGCGATTGGGGATACGCAGTATTTT; cdr3_aa: CASSESIAIGDTQYF
j_call: TRBJ2-7; d_call: TRBD1; clone_size: .; v_call: TRBV11-2; cdr3_nt: TGTGCCAGCAGCTGGACAGGAGCCTACGAGCAGTACTTC; cdr3_aa: CASSWTGAYEQYF
j_call: TRBJ2-1; d_call: TRBD2; clone_size: .; v_call: TRBV7-6; cdr3_nt: TGTGCCAGCAGCATAAGTTGGACTAGCGGGAATCAACCCTACAATGAGCAGTTCTTC; cdr3_aa: CASSISWTSGNQPYNEQFF
j_call: TRBJ1-2; d_call: .; clone_size: .; v_call: TRBV27; cdr3_nt: TGTGCCAGCAGTTCTACGGGACAAGGGTACGGCTACACCTTC; cdr3_aa: CASSSTGQGYGYTF
j_call: TRBJ2-1; d_call: TRBD2; clone_size: .; v_call: TRBV7-4; cdr3_nt: TGTGCCAGCAGCGTAGGGACTAGCGGGAGGAGCTCCTACAATGAGCAGTTCTTC; cdr3_aa: CASSVGTSGRSSYNEQFF
j_call: TRBJ2-5; d_call: TRBD2; clone_size: once; v_call: TRBV10-3; cdr3_nt: TGTGCCACCTCTAGCGGGGCCGAACAAGAGACCCAGTACTTC; cdr3_aa: CATSSGAEQETQYF
j_call: TRBJ2-1; d_call: .; clone_size: .; v_call: TRBV9; cdr3_nt: TGTGCCAGCAGCGTAATAACGGGGGACAATGAGCAGTTCTTC; cdr3_aa: CASSVITGDNEQFF
j_call: TRBJ2-7; d_call: .; clone_size: .; v_call: TRBV1; cdr3_nt: TGCACCAGCAGCCTGACTACAGGGGCGGACTACGAGCAGTACTTC; cdr3_aa: CTSSLTTGADYEQYF
j_call: TRBJ1-4; d_call: .; clone_size: .; v_call: TRBV28; cdr3_nt: TGTGCCAGCAGTCGACTCGGGGATGAAAAACTGTTTTTT; cdr3_aa: CASSRLGDEKLFF
j_call: TRBJ2-1; d_call: .; clone_size: .; v_call: TRBV11-2; cdr3_nt: TGTGCCAGCAGCCCCGGACAGACCTACAATGAGCAGTTCTTC; cdr3_aa: CASSPGQTYNEQFF
j_call: TRBJ2-2; d_call: .; clone_size: .; v_call: TRBV7-9; cdr3_nt: TGTGCCAGCAGCCTCGAGAGTGCCGGGGAGCTGTTTTTT; cdr3_aa: CASSLESAGELFF
j_call: TRBJ1-1; d_call: TRBD1; clone_size: few; v_call: TRBV5-6; cdr3_nt: TGTGCCAGCAGCCCCGACAGGGGGAGGTTGGGAGCTTTCTTT; cdr3_aa: CASSPDRGRLGAFF
j_call: TRBJ1-1; d_call: .; clone_size: once; v_call: TRBV7-8; cdr3_nt: TGTGCCAGCAGCCCCAGACAGCAGAACACTGAAGCTTTCTTT; cdr3_aa: CASSPRQQNTEAFF